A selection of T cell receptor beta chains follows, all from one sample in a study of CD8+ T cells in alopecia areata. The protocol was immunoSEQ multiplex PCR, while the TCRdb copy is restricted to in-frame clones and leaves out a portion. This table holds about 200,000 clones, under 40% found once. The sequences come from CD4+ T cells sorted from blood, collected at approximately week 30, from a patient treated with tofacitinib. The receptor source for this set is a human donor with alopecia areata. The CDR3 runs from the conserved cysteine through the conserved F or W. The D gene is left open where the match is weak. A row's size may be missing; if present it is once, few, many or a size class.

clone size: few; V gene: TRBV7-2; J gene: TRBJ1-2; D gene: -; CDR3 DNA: TGTGCCAGCAGCCGAAGGAACTATGGCTACACCTTC; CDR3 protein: CASSRRNYGYTF
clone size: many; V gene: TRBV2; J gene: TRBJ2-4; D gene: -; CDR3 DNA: TGTGCCAGCAGGGGGGAAAACATTCAGTACTTC; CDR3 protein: CASRGENIQYF
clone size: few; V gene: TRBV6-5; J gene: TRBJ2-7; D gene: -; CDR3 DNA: TGTGCCAGCAGTTACTCCGGGTCAAGGGACTCCTACGAGCAGTACTTC; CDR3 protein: CASSYSGSRDSYEQYF
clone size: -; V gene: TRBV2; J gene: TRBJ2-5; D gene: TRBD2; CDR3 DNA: TGTGCCAGCACCCTCTTAGCGGGGGCTTTTCAAGAGACCCAGTACTTC; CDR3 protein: CASTLLAGAFQETQYF
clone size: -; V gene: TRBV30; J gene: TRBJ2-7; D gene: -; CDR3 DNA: TGTGCCTGGAGTGTAGGAGGCTCCGAGCAGTACTTC; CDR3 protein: CAWSVGGSEQYF
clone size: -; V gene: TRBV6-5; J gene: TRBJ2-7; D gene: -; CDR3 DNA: TGTGCCAGCATGAGAGCAAGCTCCTACGAGCAGTACTTC; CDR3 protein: CASMRASSYEQYF
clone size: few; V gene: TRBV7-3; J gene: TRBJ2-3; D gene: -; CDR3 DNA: TGTGCCAGCAGCTTATTTTCCAGCGGGACAGATACGCAGTATTTT; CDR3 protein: CASSLFSSGTDTQYF
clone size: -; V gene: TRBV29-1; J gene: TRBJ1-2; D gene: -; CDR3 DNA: TGCAGCTCTGCCTCGGGAACAGGCTATGGCTACACCTTC; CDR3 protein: CSSASGTGYGYTF
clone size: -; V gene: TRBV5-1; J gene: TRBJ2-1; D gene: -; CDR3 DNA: TGCGCCAGCAGCTTGGGGGTTCAGCGGGCTAGAGCCTACAATGAGCAGTTCTTC; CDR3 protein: CASSLGVQRARAYNEQFF
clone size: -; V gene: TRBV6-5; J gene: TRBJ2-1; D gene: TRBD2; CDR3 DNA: TGTGCCAGCAGTTACTCAGGACTAGGGTTGGGAAATGAGCAGTTCTTC; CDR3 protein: CASSYSGLGLGNEQFF
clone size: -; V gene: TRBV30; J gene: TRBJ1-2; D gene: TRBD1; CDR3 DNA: TGTGCCTGGACAATGGCAGGGGGCTGGACCCGCGGCTACACCTTC; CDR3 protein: CAWTMAGGWTRGYTF
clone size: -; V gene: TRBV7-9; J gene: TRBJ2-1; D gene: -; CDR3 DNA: TGTGCCAGCGCGGCTATTCAGGGTGAGCAGTTCTTC; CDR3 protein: CASAAIQGEQFF
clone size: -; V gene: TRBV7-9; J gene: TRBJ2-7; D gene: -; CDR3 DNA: TGTGCCAGCAGCTTAGCCCAGGCTACCTACGAGCAGTACTTC; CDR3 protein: CASSLAQATYEQYF
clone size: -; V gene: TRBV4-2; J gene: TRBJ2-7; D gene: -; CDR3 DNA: TGTGCCAGCAGCCAAGTGGGTGAATCCTACGAGCAGTACTTC; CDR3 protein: CASSQVGESYEQYF
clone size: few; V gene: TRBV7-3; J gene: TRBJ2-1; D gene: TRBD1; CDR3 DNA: TGTGCCAGCAGCTCCCCCCGGACAGGGCCCGGTGAGCAGTTCTTC; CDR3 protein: CASSSPRTGPGEQFF
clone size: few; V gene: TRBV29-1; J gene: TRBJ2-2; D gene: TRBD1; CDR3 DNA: TGCAGCGTAATGGGACAGACAAACACCGGGGAGCTGTTTTTT; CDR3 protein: CSVMGQTNTGELFF
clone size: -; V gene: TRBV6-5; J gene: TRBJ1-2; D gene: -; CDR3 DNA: TGTGCCAGCAGTCCAGGAAGGGTTGGGACGGCGGGCTACACCTTC; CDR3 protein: CASSPGRVGTAGYTF
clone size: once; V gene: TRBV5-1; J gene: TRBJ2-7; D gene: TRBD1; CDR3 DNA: TGCGCCAGCAGCTTGCCGGACAGGGGGTACGAGCAGTACTTC; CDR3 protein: CASSLPDRGYEQYF
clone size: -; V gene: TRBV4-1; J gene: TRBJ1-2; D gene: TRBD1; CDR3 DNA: TGCGCCAGCAGGCTCCAGACGACAGGGTCCTATGGCTACACCTTC; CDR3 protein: CASRLQTTGSYGYTF
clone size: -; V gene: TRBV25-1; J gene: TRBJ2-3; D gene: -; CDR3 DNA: TGTGCCAGCAGGATTGGAGATACGCAGTATTTT; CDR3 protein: CASRIGDTQYF
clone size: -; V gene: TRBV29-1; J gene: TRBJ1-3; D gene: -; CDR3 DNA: TGCAGCATGAAACCTACAGGGAGCTCTGGAAACACCATATATTTT; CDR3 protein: CSMKPTGSSGNTIYF
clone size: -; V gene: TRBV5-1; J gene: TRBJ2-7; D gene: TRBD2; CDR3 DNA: TGCGCCAGCAGCTTGGCTCTAGCGGGCTACGAGCAGTACTTC; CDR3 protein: CASSLALAGYEQYF
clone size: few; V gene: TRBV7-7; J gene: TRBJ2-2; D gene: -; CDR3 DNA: TGTGCTAGCAGCAAAAACACCGGGGAGCTGTTTTTT; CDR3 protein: CASSKNTGELFF
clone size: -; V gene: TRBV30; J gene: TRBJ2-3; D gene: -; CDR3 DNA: TGTGCCTGGAGTTACCGGGACACATTTTTCACAGATACGCAGTATTTT; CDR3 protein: CAWSYRDTFFTDTQYF
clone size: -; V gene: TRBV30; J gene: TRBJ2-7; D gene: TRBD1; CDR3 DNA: TGTGCCTGGAGGGGACAGGGGTTCCACGAGCAGTACTTC; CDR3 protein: CAWRGQGFHEQYF
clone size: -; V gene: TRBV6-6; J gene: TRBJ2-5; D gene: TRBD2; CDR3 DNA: TGTGCCAGCACCCTGGGACTAGCGGGAGTGGAGACCCAGTACTTC; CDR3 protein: CASTLGLAGVETQYF